This TCR beta chain was sequenced in a study of T cells in Graves' hyperthyroidism and ophthalmopathy. Study as a whole: Any treatment followed the collection of peripheral blood at initial diagnosis.

Amplified regions were TCR beta CDR3 sequences from RNA transcripts. The primer set for the first-round RT-PCR of the TCR CDR3 was HTBI. One entry per CDR3 protein results from TCRdb running MiXCR on the multiplex PCR reads. The sample records some 270,000 distinct CDR3 sequences, roughly 13% being singletons. Findings of the study overall: Ophthalmopathy was distinguished from stable hyperthyroidism by 13 V-J signatures.

As concerns this clonotype: Antigen unknown.

Graves' hyperthyroidism was deemed stable absent ophthalmopathy progression within 18 months. The PBMCs were taken from less than 11 ml of fresh peripheral blood. From germline, CDR1 is GTSNPN and CDR2 SVGIG (reference sequence). Trimming took 1 base from V and 3 from J; bases not matched to a gene: 10. This CDR3 has 18 amino acids. The rearrangement uses TRBV30 and TRBJ2-7; 15 nucleotides match TRBD2. The sample comprised blood. The clonotype comes from a woman in her thirties or forties with Graves' hyperthyroidism. The CDR3 region has the DNA TGTGCCTGGAGTGACGTCCCGGGACTAGCGGGAGGCCGCTACGAGCAGTACTTC. Amino acids: CAWSDVPGLAGGRYEQYF.